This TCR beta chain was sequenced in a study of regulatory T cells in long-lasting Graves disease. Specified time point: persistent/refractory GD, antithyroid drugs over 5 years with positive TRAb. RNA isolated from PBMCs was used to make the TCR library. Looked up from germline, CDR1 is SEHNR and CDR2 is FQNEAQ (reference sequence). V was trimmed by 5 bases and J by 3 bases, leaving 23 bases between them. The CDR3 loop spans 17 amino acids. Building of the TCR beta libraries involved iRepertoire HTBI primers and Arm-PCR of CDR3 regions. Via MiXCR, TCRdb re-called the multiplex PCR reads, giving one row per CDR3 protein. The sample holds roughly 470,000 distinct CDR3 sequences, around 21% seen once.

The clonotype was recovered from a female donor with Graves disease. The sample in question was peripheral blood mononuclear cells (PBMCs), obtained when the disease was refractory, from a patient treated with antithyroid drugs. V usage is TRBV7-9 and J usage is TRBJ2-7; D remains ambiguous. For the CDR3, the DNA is TGTGCCAGCAGCCCCCGTAAAGGGCCCTCGGTTGGCTACGAGCAGTACTTC. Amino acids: CASSPRKGPSVGYEQYF.